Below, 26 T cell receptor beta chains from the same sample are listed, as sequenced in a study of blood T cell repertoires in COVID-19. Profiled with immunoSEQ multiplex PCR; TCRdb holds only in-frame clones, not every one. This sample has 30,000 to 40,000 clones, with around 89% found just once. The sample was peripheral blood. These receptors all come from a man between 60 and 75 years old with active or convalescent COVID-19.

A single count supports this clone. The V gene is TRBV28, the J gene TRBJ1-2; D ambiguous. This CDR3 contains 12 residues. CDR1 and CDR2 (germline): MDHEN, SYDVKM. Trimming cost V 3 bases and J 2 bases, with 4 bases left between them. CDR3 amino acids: CASSFSNYGYTF. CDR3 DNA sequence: TGTGCCAGCAGTTTCTCCAACTATGGCTACACCTTC.

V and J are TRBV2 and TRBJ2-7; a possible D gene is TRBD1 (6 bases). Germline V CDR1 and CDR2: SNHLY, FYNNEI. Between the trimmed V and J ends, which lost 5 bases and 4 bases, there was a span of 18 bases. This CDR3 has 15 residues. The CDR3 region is CASSSGVPVLYEQYF. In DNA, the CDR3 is TGTGCCAGCAGTTCAGGGGTCCCCGTTTTATACGAGCAGTACTTC.

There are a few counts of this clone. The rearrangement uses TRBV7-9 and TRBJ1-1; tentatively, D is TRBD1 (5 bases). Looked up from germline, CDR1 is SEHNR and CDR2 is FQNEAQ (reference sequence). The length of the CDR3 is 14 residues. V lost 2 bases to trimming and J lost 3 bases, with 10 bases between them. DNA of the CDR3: TGTGCCAGCAGCTTATATACAGGAGACACTGAAGCTTTCTTT. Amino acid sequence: CASSLYTGDTEAFF.

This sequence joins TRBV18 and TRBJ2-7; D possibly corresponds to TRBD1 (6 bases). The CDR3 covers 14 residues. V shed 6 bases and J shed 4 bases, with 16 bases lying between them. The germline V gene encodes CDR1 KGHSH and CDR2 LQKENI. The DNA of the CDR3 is TGTGCCAGCTCCCCGCAGGGGCTGGGGTACGAGCAGTACTTC. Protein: CASSPQGLGYEQYF.

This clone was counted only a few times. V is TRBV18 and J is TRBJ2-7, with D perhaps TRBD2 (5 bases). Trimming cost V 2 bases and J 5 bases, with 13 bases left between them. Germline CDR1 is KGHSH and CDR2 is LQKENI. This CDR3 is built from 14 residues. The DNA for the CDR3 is TGTGCCAGCTCACCAAGACCGGGGTATCACGAGCAGTACTTC. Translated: CASSPRPGYHEQYF.

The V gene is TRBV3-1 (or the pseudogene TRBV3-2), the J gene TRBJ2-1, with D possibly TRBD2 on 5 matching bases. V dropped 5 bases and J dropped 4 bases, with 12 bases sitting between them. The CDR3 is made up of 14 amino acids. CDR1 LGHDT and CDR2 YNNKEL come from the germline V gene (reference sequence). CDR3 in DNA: TGTGCCAGCAGCTCAAGAGCGGCTTACAATGAGCAGTTCTTC. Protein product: CASSSRAAYNEQFF.

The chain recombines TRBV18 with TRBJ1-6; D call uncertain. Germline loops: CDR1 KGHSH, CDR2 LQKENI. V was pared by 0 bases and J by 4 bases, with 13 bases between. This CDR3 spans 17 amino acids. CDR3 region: CASSPPSGDHYNSPLHF. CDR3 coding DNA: TGTGCCAGCTCACCACCGTCAGGCGACCATTATAATTCACCCCTCCACTTT.

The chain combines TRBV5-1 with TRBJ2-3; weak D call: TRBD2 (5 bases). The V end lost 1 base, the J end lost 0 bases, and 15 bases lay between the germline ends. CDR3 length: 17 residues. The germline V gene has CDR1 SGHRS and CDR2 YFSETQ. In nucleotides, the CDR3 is TGCGCCAGCAGCTTGACCGCCTCCAGAGGGAGCACAGATACGCAGTATTTT. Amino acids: CASSLTASRGSTDTQYF.

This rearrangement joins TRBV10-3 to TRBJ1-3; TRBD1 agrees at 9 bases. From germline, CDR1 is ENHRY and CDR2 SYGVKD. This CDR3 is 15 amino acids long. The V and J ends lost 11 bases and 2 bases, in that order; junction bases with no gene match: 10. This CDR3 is CAAGQGMRTGNTIYF. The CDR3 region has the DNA TGTGCCGCGGGACAGGGCATGAGGACTGGAAACACCATATATTTT.

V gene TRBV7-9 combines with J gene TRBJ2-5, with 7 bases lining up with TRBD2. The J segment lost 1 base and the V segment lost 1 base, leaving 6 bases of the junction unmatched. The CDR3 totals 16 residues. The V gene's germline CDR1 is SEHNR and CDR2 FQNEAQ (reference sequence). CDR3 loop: CASSLVVREGQETQYF. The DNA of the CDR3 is TGTGCCAGCAGCTTAGTCGTCAGGGAGGGCCAAGAGACCCAGTACTTC.

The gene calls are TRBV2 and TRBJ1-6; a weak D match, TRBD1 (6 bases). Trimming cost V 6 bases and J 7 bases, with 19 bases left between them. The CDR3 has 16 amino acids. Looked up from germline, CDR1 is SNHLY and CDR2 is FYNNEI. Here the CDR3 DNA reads TGTGCCAGCAGCCCGGACAGTCTTATCCTCAATTCACCCCTCCACTTT. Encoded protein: CASSPDSLILNSPLHF.

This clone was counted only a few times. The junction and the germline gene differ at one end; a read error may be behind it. The CDR3 protein is CASTQGLAGYEQYF. The CDR3 region has the DNA TGCGCCAGCACCCAAGGACTAGCGGGATACGAGCAGTACTTC. The V call is TRBV4-1, the J call TRBJ2-7; 12 bases are shared with TRBD2. The CDR3 sequence is 14 residues long. Germline CDR1 is MGHRA and CDR2 is YSYEKL.

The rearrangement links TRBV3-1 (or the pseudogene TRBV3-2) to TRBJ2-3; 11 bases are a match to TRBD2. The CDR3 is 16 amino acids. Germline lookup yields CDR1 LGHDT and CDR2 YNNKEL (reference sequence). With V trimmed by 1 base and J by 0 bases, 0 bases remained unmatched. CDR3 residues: CASSQGLAGSTDTQYF. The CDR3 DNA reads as TGTGCCAGCAGCCAAGGACTAGCGGGGAGCACAGATACGCAGTATTTT.

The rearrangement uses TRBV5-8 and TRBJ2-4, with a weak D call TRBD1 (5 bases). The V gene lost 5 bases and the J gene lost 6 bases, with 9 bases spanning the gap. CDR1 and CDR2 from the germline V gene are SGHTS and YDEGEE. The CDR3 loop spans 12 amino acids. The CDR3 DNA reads TGTGCCAGCAGGAGACAGACAAACATTCAGTACTTC. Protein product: CASRRQTNIQYF.

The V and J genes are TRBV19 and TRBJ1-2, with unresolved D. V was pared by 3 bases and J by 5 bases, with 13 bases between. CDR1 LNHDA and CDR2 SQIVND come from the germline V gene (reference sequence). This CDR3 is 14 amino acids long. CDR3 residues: CASSISSGNYGYTF. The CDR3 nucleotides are TGTGCCAGTAGTATCTCGTCCGGGAATTATGGCTACACCTTC.

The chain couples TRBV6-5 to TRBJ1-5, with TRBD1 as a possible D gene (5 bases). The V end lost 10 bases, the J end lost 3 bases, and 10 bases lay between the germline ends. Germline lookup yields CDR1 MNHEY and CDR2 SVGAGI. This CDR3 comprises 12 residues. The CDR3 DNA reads TGTGCCATAAGGGGTGCCAATCAGCCCCAGCATTTT. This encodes CAIRGANQPQHF.

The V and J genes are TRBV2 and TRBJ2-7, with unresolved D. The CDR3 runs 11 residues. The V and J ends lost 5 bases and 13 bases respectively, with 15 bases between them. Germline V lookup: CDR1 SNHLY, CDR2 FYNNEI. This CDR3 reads CASSIGQHAYF. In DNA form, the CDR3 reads TGTGCCAGCAGTATTGGGCAGCATGCATACTTC.

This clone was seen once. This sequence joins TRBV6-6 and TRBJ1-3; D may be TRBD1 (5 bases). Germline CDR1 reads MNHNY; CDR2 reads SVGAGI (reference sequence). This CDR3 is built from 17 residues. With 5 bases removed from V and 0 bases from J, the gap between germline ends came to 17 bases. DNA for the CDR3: TGTGCCAGCAGTCGTTCGTCAGGGCGCAACTCTGGAAACACCATATATTTT. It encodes CASSRSSGRNSGNTIYF.

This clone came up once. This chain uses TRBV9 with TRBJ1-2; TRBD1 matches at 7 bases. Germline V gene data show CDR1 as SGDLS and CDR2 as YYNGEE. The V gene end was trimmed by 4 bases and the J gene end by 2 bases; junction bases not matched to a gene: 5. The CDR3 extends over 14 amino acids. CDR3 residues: CASSPGGTNYGYTF. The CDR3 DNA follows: TGTGCCAGCAGCCCAGGGGGAACGAACTATGGCTACACCTTC.

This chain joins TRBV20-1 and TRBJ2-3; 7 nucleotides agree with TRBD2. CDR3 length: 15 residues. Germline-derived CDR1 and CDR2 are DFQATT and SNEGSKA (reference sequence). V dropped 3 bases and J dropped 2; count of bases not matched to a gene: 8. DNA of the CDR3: TGCAGTGCTAGTTACCGACTAGCATCCACAGATACGCAGTATTTT. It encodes CSASYRLASTDTQYF.

CDR3 amino acids: CSAKNQGEQYF. The CDR3 region has the DNA TGCAGTGCGAAGAATCAGGGCGAGCAGTACTTC. This chain joins TRBV20-1 and TRBJ2-7, with D possibly being TRBD1 (5 bases). Trimming took off 6 bases at V and 6 bases at J, with 12 bases between the two ends. Germline V gene sequence: CDR1 DFQATT, CDR2 SNEGSKA (reference sequence). This CDR3 has 11 residues.

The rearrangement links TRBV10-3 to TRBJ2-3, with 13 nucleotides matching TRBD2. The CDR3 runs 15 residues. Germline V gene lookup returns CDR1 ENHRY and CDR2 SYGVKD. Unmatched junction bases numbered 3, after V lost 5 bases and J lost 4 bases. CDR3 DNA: TGTGCCATCAGTAGGACTAGCGGGAGCGCAGATACGCAGTATTTT. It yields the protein CAISRTSGSADTQYF.

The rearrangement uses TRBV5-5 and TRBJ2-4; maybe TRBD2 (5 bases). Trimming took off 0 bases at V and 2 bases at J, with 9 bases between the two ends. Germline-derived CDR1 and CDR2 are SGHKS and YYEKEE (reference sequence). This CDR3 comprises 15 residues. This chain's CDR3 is CASSLGGETKNIQYF. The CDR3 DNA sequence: TGTGCCAGCAGCTTGGGGGGAGAGACCAAAAACATTCAGTACTTC.

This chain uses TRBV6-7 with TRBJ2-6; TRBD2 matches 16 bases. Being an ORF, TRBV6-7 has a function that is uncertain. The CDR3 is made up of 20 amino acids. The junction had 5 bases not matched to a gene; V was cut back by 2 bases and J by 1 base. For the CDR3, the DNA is TGTGCCAGCAGTTACACCGGGACTAGCGGGAGGGGGTCTGGGGCCAACGTCCTGACTTTC. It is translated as CASSYTGTSGRGSGANVLTF.

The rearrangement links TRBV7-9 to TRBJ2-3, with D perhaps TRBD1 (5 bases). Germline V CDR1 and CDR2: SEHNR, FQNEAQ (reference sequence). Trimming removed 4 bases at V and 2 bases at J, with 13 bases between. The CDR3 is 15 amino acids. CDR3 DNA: TGTGCCAGCAGCTCCGACAGACAGACCACAGATACGCAGTATTTT. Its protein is CASSSDRQTTDTQYF. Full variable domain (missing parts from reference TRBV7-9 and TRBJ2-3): DTGVSQNPRHKITKRGQNVTFRCDPISEHNRLYWYRQTLGQGPEFLTYFQNEAQLEKSRLLSDRFSAERPKGSFSTLEIQRTEQGDSAMYLCASSSDRQTTDTQYFGPGTRLTVL.

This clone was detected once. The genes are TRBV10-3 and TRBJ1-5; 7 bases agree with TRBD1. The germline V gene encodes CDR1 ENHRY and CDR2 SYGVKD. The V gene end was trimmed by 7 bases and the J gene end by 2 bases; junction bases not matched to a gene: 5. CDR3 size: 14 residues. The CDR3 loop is CAIKSTGGNQPQHF. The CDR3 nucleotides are TGTGCCATCAAGTCCACAGGGGGCAATCAGCCCCAGCATTTT.